The subject of this entry is one T cell receptor beta chain. Some clones are missing from TCRdb's copy, which holds only in-frame ones; the method was immunoSEQ multiplex PCR. Counted here are over 150,000 clones, around 85% occurring once; the ten biggest clones make up around 6.2%. This sample was taken from a study of blood T cell repertoires in COVID-19. About the study: The study drew acute and convalescent COVID-19 samples from the United States, Italy and Spain.

Recruits, aged roughly 18 to 89 years, lived in 25 or so US areas. Categorization into cohorts depended on clinical history that participants reported. Recovered Cohort 3 donors showed two negative PCRs, clearance, or symptom resolution. The V gene's germline CDR1 is LNHDA and CDR2 SQIVND (reference sequence). V shed 4 bases, J shed 7 bases, and the junction held 5 bases outside the gene matches. The CDR3 is 14 residues long. The rearrangement joins TRBV19 to TRBJ2-5; 11 bases align to TRBD1. Sequencing was carried out using PBMCs or T cells enriched from blood (not recorded which). The clonotype originates from a middle-aged man who had recovered from COVID-19. CDR3 bases: TGTGCCAGTAGTAAAGGGACAGGGGGGGGGACCCAGTACTTC. Translated, it gives CASSKGTGGGTQYF.